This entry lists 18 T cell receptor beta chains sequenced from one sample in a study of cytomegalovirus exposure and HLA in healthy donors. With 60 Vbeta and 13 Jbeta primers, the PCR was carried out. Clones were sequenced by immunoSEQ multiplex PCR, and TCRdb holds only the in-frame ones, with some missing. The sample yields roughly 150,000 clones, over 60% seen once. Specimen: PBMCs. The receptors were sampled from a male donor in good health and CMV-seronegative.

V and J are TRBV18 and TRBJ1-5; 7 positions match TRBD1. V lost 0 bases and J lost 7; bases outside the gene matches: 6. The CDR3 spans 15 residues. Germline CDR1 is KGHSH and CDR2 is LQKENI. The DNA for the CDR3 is TGTGCCAGCTCACCACCCAACGACAGGGACCAGCCCCAGCATTTT. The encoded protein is CASSPPNDRDQPQHF.

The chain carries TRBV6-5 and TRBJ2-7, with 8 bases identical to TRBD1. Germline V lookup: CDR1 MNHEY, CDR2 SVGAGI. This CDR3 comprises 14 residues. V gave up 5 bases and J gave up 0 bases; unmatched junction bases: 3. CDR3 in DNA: TGTGCCAGCAGTCGCGGGACAGGCTCCTACGAGCAGTACTTC. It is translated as CASSRGTGSYEQYF.

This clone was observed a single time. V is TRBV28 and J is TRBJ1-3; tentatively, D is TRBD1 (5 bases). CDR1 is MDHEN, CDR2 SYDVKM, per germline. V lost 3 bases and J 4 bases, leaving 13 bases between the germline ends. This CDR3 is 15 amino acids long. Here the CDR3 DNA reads TGTGCCAGCAGTTTGCTCAGGGTAGGAGGAAACACCATATATTTT. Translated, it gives CASSLLRVGGNTIYF.

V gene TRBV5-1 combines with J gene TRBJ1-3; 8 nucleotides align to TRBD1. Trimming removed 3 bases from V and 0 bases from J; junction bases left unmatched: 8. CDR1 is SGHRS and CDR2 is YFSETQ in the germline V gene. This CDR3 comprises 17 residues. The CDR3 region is CASSSGTGGSSGNTIYF. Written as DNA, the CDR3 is TGCGCCAGCAGCTCCGGAACAGGGGGAAGCTCTGGAAACACCATATATTTT.

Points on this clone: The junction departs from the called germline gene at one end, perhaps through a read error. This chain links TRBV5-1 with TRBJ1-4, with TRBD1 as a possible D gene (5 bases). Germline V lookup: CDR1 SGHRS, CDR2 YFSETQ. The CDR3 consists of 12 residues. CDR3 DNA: TGCGCCAGCAGCTTGGAGGAGGGGATACCGATTTTT. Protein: CASSLEEGIPIF.

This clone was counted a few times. The CDR3 sequence: CASSQGGGISYEQYF. The CDR3 DNA reads as TGCGCCAGCAGCCAGGGGGGGGGCATCTCCTACGAGCAGTACTTC. The chain recombines TRBV4-1 with TRBJ2-7; a weak D match, TRBD2 (7 bases). Trimming took 3 bases from V and 0 from J, leaving 12 bases between them. CDR1 is MGHRA and CDR2 is YSYEKL in the germline V gene. The CDR3 is made up of 15 amino acids.

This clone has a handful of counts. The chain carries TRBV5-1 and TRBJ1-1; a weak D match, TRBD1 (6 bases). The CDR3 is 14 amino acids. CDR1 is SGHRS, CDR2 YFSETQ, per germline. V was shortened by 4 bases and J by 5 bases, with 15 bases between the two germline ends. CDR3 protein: CASSVSGQKTEAFF. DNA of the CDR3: TGCGCCAGCAGCGTGTCGGGACAAAAAACTGAAGCTTTCTTT.

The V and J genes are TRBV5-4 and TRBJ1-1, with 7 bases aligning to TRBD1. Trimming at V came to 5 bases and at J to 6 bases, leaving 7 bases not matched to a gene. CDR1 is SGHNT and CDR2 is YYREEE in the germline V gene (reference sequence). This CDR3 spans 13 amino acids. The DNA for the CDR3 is TGTGCCAGCAGTCCCACAGGGGACGCTGAAGCTTTCTTT. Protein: CASSPTGDAEAFF.

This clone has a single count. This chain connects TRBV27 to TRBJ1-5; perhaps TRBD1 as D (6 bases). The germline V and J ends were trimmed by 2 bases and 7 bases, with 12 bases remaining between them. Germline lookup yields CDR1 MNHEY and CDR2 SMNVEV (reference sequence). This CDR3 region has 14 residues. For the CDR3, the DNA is TGTGCCAGCAGTTTAACCGGGACAAGACAGCCCCAGCATTTT. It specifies CASSLTGTRQPQHF.

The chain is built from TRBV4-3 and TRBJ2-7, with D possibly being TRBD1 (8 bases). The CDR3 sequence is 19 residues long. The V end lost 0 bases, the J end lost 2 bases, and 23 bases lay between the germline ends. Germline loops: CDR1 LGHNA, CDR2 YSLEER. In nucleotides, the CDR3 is TGCGCCAGCAGCCAAGATTGGGGGGGAGTCAGGGGGCCTACCTACGAGCAGTACTTC. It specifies CASSQDWGGVRGPTYEQYF.

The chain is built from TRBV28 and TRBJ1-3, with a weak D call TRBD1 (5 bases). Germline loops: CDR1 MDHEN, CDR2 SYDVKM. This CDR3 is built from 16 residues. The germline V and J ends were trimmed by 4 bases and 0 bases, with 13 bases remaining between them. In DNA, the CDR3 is TGTGCCAGCAGTTCCCATGACAGATTCTCTGGAAACACCATATATTTT. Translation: CASSSHDRFSGNTIYF.

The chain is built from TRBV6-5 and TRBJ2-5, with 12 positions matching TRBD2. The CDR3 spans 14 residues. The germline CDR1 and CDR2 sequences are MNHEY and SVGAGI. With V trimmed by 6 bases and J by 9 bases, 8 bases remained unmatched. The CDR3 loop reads CASRPTSGGTPQYF. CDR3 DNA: TGTGCCAGCAGACCAACTAGCGGGGGGACGCCCCAGTACTTC.

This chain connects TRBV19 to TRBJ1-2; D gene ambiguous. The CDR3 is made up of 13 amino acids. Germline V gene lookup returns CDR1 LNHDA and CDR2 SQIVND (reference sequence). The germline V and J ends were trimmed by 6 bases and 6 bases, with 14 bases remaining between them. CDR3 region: CASSPRLSDGYTF. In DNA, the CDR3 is TGTGCCAGTAGCCCGCGGCTCTCTGATGGCTACACCTTC.

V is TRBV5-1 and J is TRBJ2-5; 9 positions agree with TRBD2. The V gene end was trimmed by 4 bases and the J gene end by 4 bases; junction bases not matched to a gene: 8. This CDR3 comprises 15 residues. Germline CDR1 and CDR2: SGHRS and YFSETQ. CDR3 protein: CASSVAGVGGETQYF. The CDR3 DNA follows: TGCGCCAGCAGCGTAGCGGGAGTGGGGGGAGAGACCCAGTACTTC.

The CDR3 DNA sequence: TGTGCCACCAGCAGAGCCCGACAAGGCAATCAGCCCCAGCATTTT. Its protein product is CATSRARQGNQPQHF. This chain links TRBV15 with TRBJ1-5; D is ambiguous. The CDR3 runs to 15 residues. Germline CDR1 and CDR2: LNHNV and YYDKDF (reference sequence). Trimming stripped 1 base from V and 2 bases from J, with 9 bases between.

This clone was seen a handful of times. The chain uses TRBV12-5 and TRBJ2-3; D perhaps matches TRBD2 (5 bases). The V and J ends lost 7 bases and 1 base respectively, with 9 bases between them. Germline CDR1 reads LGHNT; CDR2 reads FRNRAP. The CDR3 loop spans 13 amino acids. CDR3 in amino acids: CASALSGTDTQYF. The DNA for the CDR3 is TGTGCTAGTGCCCTTAGCGGCACAGATACGCAGTATTTT.

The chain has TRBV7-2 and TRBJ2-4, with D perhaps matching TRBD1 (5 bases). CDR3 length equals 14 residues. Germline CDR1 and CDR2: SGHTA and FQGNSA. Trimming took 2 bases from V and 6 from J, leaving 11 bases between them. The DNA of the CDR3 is TGTGCCAGCAGCTTAAAGGGGTGGGGAAACATTCAGTACTTC. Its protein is CASSLKGWGNIQYF.

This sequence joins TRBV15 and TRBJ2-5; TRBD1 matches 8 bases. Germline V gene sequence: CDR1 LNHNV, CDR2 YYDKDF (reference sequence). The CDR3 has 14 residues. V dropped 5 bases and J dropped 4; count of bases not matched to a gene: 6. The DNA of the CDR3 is TGTGCCACCAGCCCACAGGGGGGCAGAGAGACCCAGTACTTC. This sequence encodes CATSPQGGRETQYF.